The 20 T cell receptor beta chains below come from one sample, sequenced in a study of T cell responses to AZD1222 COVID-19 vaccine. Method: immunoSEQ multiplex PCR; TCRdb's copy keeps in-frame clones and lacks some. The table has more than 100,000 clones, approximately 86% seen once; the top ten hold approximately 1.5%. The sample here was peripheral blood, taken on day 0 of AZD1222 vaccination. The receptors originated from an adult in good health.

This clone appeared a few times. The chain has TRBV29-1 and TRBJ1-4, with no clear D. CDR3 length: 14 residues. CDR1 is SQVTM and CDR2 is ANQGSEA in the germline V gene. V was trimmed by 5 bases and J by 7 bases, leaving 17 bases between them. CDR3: CSVSRVNSGEKLFF. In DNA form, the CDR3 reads TGCAGCGTTTCGAGGGTAAACAGCGGTGAAAAACTGTTTTTT.

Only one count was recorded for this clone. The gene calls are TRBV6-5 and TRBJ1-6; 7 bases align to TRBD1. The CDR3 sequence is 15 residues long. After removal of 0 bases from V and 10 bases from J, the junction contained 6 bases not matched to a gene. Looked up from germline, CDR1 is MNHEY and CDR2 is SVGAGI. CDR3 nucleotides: TGTGCCAGCAGTTACTCGACACAGGGGAACTCACCCCTCCACTTT. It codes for CASSYSTQGNSPLHF.

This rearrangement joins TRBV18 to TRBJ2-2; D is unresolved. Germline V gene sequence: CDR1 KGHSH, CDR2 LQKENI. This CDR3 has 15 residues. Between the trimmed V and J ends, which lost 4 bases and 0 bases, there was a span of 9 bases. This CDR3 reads CASSRAPSNTGELFF. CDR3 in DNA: TGTGCCAGCTCACGGGCCCCGTCGAACACCGGGGAGCTGTTTTTT. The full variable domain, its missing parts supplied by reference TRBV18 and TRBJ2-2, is NAGVMQNPRHLVRRRGQEARLRCSPMKGHSHVYWYRQLPEEGLKFMVYLQKENIIDESGMPKERFSAEFPKEGPSILRIQQVVRGDSAAYFCASSRAPSNTGELFFGEGSRLTVL.

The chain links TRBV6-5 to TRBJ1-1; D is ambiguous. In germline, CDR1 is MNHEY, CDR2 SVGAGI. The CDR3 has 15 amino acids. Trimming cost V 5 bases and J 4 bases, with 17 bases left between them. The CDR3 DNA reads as TGTGCCAGCAGTCCACTCGGGCGCGGTGTCACTGAAGCTTTCTTT. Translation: CASSPLGRGVTEAFF.

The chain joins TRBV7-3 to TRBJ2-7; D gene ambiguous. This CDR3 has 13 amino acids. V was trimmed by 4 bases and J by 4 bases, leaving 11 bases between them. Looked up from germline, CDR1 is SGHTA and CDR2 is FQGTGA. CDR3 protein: CASSSGPGYEQYF. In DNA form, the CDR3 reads TGTGCCAGCAGCTCGGGCCCCGGGTACGAGCAGTACTTC.

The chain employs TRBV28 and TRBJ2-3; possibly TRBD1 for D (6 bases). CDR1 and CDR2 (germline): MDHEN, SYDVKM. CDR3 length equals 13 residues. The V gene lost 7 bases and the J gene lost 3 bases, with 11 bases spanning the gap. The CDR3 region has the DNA TGTGCCAGCATTCCAGGGGCGACAGATACGCAGTATTTT. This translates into CASIPGATDTQYF.

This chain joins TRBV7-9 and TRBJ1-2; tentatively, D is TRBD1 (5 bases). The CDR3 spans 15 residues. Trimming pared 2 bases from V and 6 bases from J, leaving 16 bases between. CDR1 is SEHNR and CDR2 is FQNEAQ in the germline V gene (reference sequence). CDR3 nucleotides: TGTGCCAGCAGCTTATCCCGGCTAGGGGTTAATGGCTACACCTTC. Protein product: CASSLSRLGVNGYTF. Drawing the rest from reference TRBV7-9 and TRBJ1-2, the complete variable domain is DTGVSQNPRHKITKRGQNVTFRCDPISEHNRLYWYRQTLGQGPEFLTYFQNEAQLEKSRLLSDRFSAERPKGSFSTLEIQRTEQGDSAMYLCASSLSRLGVNGYTFGSGTRLTVV.

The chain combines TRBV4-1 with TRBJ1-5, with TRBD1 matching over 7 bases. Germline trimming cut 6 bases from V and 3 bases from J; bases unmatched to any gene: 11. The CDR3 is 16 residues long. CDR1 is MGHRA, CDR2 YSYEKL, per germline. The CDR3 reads CASSIQQGHDNQPQHF. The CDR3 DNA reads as TGCGCCAGCAGTATACAACAGGGGCACGACAATCAGCCCCAGCATTTT.

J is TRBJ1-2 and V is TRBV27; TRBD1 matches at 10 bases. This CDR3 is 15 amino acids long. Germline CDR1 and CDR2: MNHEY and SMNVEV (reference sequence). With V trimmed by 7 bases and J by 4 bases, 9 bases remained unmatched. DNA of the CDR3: TGTGCCAGCAAGTCGGGACAGGGGAGGTTCTATGGCTACACCTTC. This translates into CASKSGQGRFYGYTF.

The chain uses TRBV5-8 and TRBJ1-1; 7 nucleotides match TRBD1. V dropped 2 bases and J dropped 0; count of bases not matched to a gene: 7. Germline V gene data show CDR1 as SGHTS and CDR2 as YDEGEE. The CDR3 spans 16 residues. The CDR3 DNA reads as TGTGCCAGCAGCTTCATAGGGGGACAGATGAACACTGAAGCTTTCTTT. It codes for CASSFIGGQMNTEAFF.

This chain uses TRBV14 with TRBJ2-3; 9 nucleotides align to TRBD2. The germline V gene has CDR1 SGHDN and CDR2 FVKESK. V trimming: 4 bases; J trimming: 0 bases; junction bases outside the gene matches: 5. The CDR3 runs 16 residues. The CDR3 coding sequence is TGTGCCAGCAGCCTGCGCCTAGCGGGGAGCACAGATACGCAGTATTTT. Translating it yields CASSLRLAGSTDTQYF.

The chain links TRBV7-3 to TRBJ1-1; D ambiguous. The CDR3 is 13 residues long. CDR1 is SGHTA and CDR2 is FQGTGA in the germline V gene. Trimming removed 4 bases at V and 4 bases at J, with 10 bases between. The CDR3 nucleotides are TGTGCCAGCAGCTCCGACACCTTCACTGAAGCTTTCTTT. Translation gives CASSSDTFTEAFF.

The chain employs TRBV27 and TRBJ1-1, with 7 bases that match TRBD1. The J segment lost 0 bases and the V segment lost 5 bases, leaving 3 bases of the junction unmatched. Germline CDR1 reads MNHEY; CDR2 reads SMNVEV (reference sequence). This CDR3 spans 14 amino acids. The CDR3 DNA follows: TGTGCCAGCAGTATGGACAGGTTGAACACTGAAGCTTTCTTT. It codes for CASSMDRLNTEAFF.

The CDR3 loop is CASSQTGTANTEAFF. As DNA, the CDR3 is TGTGCCAGCAGCCAAACCGGGACAGCTAACACTGAAGCTTTCTTT. The chain joins TRBV7-9 to TRBJ1-1, with 7 bases identical to TRBD1. V dropped 5 bases and J dropped 2; count of bases not matched to a gene: 8. The germline gives CDR1 SEHNR, CDR2 FQNEAQ (reference sequence). There are 15 residues in the CDR3.

The CDR3 region is CASSPSQGGNTIYF. As DNA, the CDR3 is TGTGCCAGCAGCCCGTCCCAGGGAGGGAACACCATATATTTT. The V and J genes are TRBV7-9 and TRBJ1-3; D may be TRBD1 (5 bases). This CDR3 contains 14 residues. Germline V CDR1 and CDR2: SEHNR, FQNEAQ (reference sequence). V lost 5 bases to trimming and J lost 7 bases, with 15 bases between them.

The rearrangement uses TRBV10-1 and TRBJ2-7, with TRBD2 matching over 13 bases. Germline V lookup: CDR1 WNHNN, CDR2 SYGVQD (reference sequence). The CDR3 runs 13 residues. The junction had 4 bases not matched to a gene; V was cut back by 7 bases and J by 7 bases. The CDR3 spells CASKGTSGEEQYF. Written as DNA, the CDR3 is TGCGCCAGCAAGGGGACTAGCGGGGAAGAGCAGTACTTC.

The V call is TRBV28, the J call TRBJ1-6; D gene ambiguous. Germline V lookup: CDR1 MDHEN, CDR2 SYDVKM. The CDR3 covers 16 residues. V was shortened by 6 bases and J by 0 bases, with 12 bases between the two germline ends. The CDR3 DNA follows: TGTGCCAGCAGCTGGGATTTCAGCTCCTATAATTCACCCCTCCACTTT. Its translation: CASSWDFSSYNSPLHF.

The CDR3, as DNA: TGTGCCAGCAGGGGACAGGGGTATAATTCACCCCTCCACTTT. As protein: CASRGQGYNSPLHF. The chain has TRBV6-5 and TRBJ1-6; 10 bases are shared with TRBD1. Germline V gives CDR1 MNHEY, CDR2 SVGAGI. The CDR3 loop spans 14 amino acids. J gave up 4 bases and V 6 bases, and 0 bases lay outside the gene matches.

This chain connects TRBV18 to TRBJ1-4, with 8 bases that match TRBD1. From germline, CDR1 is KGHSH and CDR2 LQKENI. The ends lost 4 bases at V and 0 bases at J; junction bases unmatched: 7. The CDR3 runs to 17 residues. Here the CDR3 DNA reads TGTGCCAGCTCACTTGACAGGGGAACTGCAACTAATGAAAAACTGTTTTTT. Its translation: CASSLDRGTATNEKLFF. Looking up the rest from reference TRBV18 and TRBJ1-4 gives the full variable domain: NAGVMQNPRHLVRRRGQEARLRCSPMKGHSHVYWYRQLPEEGLKFMVYLQKENIIDESGMPKERFSAEFPKEGPSILRIQQVVRGDSAAYFCASSLDRGTATNEKLFFGSGTQLSVL.

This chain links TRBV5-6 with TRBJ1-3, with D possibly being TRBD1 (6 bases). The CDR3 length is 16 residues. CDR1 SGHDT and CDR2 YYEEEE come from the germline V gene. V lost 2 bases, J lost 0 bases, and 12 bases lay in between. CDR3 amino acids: CASSLRGVSSGNTIYF. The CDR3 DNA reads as TGTGCCAGCAGCTTAAGGGGGGTAAGCTCTGGAAACACCATATATTTT.